Included here is one T cell receptor beta chain sequence, with context. This sample stems from a study of blood T cell repertoires in COVID-19. About the study: Material from acute and convalescent COVID-19 was sourced from the United States, Italy and Spain. PBMCs, B-cell-depleted T cells, or T cells provided the cDNA or gDNA that made up the material.

The V end was cut by 4 bases, the J end by 1 base, with 10 bases between. In germline, CDR1 is SGHRS, CDR2 YFSETQ. The CDR3 contains 14 residues. Seattle enrolled patients during active infection and tracked them longitudinally. The authors' processing: The assay estimated nucleated cells by amplifying reference gene primers. Using immunoSEQ multiplex PCR, the repertoire was profiled, and TCRdb retains in-frame clones only, with some absent. Clonal size and the V and J genes are those of that table, whereas D and trimming came from the DNA. The sample holds around 60,000 clones, over 60% seen once. The chain uses TRBV5-1 and TRBJ2-3, with a weak D call TRBD1 (6 bases). The source material was peripheral blood. The sequence derives from a woman in her seventies with COVID-19, enrolled during active disease. The CDR3 region has the DNA TGCGCCAGCAGCCCACAGGGTGGCACAGATACGCAGTATTTT. It encodes CASSPQGGTDTQYF.